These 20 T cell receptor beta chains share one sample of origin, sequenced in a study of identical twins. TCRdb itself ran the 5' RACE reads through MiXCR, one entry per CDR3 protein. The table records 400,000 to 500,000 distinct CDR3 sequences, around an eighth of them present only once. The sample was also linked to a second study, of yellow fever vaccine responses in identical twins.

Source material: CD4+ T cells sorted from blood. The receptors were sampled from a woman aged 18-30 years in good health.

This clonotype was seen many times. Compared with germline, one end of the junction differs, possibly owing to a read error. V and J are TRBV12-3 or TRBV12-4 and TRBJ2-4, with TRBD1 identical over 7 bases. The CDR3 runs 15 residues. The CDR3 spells CASTLRQGEENIQYF. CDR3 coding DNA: TGTGCCAGCACTTTAAGACAGGGTGAGGAAAACATTCAGTACTTC.

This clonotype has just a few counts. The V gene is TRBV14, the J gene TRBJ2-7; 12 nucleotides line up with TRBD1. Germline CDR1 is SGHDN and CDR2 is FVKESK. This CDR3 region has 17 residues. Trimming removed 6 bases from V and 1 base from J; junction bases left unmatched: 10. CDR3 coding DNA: TGTGCCAGCAGTCAATTAGCGGGACAGGGGGCTTCCTACGAGCAGTACTTC. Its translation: CASSQLAGQGASYEQYF.

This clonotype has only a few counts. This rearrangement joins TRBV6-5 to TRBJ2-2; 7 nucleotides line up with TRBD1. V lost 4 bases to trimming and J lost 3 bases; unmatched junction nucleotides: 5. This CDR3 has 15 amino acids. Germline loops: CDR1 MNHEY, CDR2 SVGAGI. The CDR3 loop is CASSSTGYYTGELFF. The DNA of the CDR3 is TGTGCCAGCAGTTCGACAGGGTATTACACCGGGGAGCTGTTTTTT.

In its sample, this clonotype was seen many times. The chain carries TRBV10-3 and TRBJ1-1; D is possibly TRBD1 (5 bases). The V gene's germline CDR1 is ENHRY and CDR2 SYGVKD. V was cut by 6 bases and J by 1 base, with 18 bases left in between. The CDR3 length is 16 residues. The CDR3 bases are TGTGCCATCAGCCCCGTAAAGGGGTCCTCGAACACTGAAGCTTTCTTT. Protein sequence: CAISPVKGSSNTEAFF.

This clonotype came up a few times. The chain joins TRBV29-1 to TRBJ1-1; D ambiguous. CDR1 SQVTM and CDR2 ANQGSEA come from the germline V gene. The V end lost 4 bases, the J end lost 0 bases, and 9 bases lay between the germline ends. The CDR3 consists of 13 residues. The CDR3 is CSVVGLMNTEAFF. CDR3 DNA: TGCAGCGTTGTGGGCCTAATGAACACTGAAGCTTTCTTT.

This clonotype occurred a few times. CDR3 DNA sequence: TGTGCCAGCAGTTTACCTTACGGGACGAAAAACATTCAGTACTTC. It is translated as CASSLPYGTKNIQYF. The chain carries TRBV12-3 or TRBV12-4 and TRBJ2-4, with D possibly being TRBD1 or TRBD2 (5 bases each). CDR3 length: 15 amino acids. Trimming stripped 2 bases from V and 4 bases from J, with 12 bases between.

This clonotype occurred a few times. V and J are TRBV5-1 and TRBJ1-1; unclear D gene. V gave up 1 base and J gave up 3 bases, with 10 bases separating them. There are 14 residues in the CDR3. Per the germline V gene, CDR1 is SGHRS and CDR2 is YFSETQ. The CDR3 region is CASSLSVRDTEAFF. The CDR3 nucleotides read TGCGCCAGCAGCTTGTCTGTCCGGGACACTGAAGCTTTCTTT.

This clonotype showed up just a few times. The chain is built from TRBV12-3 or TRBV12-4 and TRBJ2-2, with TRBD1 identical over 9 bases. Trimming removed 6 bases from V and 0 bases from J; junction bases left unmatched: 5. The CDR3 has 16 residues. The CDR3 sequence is CASRPTGGANTGELFF. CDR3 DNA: TGTGCCAGCAGGCCCACAGGGGGCGCGAACACCGGGGAGCTGTTTTTT.

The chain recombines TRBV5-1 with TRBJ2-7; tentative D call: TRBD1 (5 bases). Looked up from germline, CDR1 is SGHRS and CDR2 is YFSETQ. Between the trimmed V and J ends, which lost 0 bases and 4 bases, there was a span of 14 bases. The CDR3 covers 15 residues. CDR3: CASSLAGKGMYEQYF. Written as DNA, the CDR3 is TGCGCCAGCAGCTTGGCAGGGAAGGGGATGTACGAGCAGTACTTC.

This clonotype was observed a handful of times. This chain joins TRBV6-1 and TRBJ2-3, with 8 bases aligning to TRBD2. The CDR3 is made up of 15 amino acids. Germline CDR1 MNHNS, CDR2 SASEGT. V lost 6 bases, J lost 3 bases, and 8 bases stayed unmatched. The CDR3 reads CASRPSGGWTDTQYF. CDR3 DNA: TGTGCCAGCAGACCAAGCGGGGGTTGGACAGATACGCAGTATTTT.

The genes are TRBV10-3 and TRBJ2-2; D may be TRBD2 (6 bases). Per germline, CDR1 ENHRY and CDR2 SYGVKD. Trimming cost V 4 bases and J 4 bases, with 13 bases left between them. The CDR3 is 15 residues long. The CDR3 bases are TGTGCCATCAGTGGAGGGCAGGGAGGCACCGGGGAGCTGTTTTTT. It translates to CAISGGQGGTGELFF.

In nucleotides, the CDR3 is TGTGCCAGCAGTGGAAGCGGGGTGGATACGCAGTATTTT. Amino acids: CASSGSGVDTQYF. V and J are TRBV2 and TRBJ2-3; 7 nucleotides agree with TRBD2. V lost 4 bases, J lost 6 bases, and 4 bases stayed unmatched. Germline CDR1 reads SNHLY; CDR2 reads FYNNEI. The CDR3 has 13 residues.

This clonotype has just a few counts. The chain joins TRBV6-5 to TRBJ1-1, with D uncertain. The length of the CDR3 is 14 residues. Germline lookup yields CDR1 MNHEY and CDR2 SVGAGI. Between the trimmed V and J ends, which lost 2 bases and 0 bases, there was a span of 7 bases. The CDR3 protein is CASSYGPLNTEAFF. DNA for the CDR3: TGTGCCAGCAGTTACGGGCCCCTGAACACTGAAGCTTTCTTT.

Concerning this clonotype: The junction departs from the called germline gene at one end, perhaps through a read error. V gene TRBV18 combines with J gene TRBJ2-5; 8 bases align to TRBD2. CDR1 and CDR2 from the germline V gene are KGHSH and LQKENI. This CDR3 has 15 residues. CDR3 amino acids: CASSPRSAGEETQYF. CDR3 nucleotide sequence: TGTGCCAGCTCTCCACGTTCAGCGGGAGAAGAGACCCAGTACTTC.

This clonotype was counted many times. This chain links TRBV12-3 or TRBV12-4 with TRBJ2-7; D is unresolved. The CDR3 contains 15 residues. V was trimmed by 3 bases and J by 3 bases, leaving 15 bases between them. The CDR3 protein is CASSLPRGPYYEQYF. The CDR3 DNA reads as TGTGCCAGCAGTTTGCCTCGTGGGCCGTACTACGAGCAGTACTTC.

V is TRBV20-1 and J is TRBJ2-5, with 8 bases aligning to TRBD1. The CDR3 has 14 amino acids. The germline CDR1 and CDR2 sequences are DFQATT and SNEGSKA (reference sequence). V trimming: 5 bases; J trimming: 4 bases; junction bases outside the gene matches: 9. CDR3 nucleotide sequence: TGCAGTGCTGTCGTGCCAGGGGGCGCAGAGACCCAGTACTTC. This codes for CSAVVPGGAETQYF.

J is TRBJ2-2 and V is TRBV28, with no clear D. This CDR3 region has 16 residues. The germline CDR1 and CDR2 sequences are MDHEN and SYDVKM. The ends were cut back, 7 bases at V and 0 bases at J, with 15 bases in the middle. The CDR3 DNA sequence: TGTGCCAGCAAGACCAAGGCTACCCCGAACACCGGGGAGCTGTTTTTT. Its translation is CASKTKATPNTGELFF.

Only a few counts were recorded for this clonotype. The CDR3 here is CASSAYQTSVAYNEQFF. CDR3 nucleotides: TGCGCCAGCAGCGCATATCAGACTAGCGTCGCCTACAATGAGCAGTTCTTC. The V and J genes are TRBV5-1 and TRBJ2-1; 8 nucleotides line up with TRBD2. The CDR3 contains 17 residues. Per the germline V gene, CDR1 is SGHRS and CDR2 is YFSETQ. V gave up 4 bases and J gave up 2 bases; unmatched junction bases: 11.

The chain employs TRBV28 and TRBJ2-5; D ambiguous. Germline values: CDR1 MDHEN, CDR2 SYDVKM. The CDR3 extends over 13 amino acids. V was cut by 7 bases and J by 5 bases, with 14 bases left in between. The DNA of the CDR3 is TGTGCCAGCACCCCCGGTGGGGTGGAGACCCAGTACTTC. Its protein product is CASTPGGVETQYF.

DNA for the CDR3: TGTGCCAGCAGCTTCGGGAGGGCCGGGGAGCTGTTTTTT. It translates to CASSFGRAGELFF. The chain couples TRBV5-6 to TRBJ2-2, with 8 positions matching TRBD2. CDR1 is SGHDT and CDR2 is YYEEEE in the germline V gene. The CDR3 totals 13 residues. Trimming removed 2 bases from V and 6 bases from J; junction bases left unmatched: 0.